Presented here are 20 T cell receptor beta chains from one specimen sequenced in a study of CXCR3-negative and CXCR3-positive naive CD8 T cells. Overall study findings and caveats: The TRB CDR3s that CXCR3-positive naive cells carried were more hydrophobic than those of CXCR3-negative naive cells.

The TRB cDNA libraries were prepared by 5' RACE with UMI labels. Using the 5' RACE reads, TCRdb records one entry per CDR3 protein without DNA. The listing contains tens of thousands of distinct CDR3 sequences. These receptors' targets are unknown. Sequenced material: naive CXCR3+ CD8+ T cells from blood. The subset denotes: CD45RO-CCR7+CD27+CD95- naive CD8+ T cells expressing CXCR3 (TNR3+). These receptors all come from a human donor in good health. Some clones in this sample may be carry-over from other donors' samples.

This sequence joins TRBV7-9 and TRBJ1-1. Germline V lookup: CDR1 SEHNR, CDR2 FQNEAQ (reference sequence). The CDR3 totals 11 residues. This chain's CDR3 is CASSPLVEAFF.

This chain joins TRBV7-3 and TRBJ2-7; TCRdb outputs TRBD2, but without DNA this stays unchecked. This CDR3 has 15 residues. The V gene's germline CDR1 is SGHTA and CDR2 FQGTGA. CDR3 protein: CASSLSGTSPYEQYF.

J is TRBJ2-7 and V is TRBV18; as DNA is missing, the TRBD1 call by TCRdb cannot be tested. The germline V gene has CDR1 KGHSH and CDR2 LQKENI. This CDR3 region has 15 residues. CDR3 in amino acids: CASSPHRDREYEQYF.

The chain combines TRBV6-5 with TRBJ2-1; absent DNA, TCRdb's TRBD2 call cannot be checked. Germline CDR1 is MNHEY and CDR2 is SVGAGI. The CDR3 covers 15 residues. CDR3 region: CASSESGGALNEQFF.

CDR3 sequence: CASSARTLAGVATEAFF. The J gene is TRBJ1-1, the V gene TRBV4-3; the D call from TCRdb, TRBD1, cannot be confirmed without DNA. Germline CDR1 is LGHNA and CDR2 is YSLEER. The CDR3 is 17 residues long.

This chain's CDR3 is CASTWGRHDNEQFF. The chain recombines TRBV5-4 with TRBJ2-1. Germline V gene sequence: CDR1 SGHNT, CDR2 YYREEE (reference sequence). There are 14 residues in the CDR3.

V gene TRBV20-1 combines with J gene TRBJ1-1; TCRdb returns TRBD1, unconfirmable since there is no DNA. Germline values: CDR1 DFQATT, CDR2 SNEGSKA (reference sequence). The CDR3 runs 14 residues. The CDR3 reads CSASSAGVNTEAFF.

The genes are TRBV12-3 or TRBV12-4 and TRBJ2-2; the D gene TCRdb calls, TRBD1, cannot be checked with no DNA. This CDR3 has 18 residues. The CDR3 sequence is CASSLGPVPSWGTGELFF.

The CDR3 loop reads CSARDQDSGGRETQYF. This rearrangement joins TRBV20-1 to TRBJ2-5; absent DNA, TCRdb's TRBD2 call cannot be checked. Germline CDR1 DFQATT, CDR2 SNEGSKA (reference sequence). The CDR3 consists of 16 residues.

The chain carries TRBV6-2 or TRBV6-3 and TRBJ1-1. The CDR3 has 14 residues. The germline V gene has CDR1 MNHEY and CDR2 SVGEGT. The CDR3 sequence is CASSYFDLNTEAFF.

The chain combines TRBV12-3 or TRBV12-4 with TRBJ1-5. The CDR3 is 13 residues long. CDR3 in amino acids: CASSSWAGQPQHF.

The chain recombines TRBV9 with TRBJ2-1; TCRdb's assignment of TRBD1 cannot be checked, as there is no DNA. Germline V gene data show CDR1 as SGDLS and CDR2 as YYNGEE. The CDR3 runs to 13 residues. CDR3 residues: CASSPGGGYEQFF.

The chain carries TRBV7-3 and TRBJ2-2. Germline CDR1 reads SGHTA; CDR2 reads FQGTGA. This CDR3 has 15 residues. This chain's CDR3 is CASSAPGADTGELFF.

The CDR3 loop reads CSAREGTAEAFF. The chain has TRBV20-1 and TRBJ1-1; TCRdb gives TRBD1 as the D gene, but with no DNA this cannot be confirmed. This CDR3 comprises 12 residues. The germline gives CDR1 DFQATT, CDR2 SNEGSKA (reference sequence).

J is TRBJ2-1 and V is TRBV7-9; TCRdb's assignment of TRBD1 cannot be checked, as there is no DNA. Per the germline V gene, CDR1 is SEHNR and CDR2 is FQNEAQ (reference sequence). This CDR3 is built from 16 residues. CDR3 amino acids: CASSALGAVDYNEQFF.

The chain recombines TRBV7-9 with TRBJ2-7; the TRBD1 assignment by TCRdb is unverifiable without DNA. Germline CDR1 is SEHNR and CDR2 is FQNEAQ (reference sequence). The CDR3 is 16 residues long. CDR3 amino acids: CASSPGTGGKFGARYF.

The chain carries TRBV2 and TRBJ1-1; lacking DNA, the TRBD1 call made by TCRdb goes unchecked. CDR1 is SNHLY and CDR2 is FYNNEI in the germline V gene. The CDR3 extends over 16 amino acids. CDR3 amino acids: CASSEAWGQGVTEAFF. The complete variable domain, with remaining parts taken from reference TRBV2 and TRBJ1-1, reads EPEVTQTPSHQVTQMGQEVILRCVPISNHLYFYWYRQILGQKVEFLVSFYNNEISEKSEIFDDQFSVERPDGSNFTLKIRSTKLEDSAMYFCASSEAWGQGVTEAFFGQGTRLTVV.

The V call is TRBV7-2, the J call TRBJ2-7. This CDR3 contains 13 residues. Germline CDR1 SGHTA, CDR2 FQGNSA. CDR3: CASSLLTGVEQYF.

CDR3 region: CASSEGRGLNTEAFF. V usage is TRBV25-1 and J usage is TRBJ1-1; the D gene TCRdb calls, TRBD1, cannot be checked with no DNA. The CDR3 length is 15 residues. Germline values: CDR1 MGHDK, CDR2 SYGVNS.

CDR3 sequence reads: CASNGGEVYNEQFF. V gene TRBV25-1 combines with J gene TRBJ2-1; TCRdb lists TRBD1, though no DNA is available to test this call. This CDR3 is 14 amino acids long. CDR1 and CDR2 from the germline V gene are MGHDK and SYGVNS.